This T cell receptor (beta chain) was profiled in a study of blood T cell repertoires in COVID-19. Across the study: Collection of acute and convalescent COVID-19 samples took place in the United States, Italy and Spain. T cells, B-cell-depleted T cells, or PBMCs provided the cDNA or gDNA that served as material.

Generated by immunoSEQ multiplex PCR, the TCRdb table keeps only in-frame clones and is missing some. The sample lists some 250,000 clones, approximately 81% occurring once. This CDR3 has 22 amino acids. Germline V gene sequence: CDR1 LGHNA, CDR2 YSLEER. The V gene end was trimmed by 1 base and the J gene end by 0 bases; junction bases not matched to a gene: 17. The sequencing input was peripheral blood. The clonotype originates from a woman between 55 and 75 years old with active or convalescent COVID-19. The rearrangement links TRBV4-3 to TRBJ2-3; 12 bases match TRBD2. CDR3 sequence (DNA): TGCGCCAGCAGCCAAGCCCCTCTACTAGCGGGGGGCCATAGCTATAGCACAGATACGCAGTATTTT. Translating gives CASSQAPLLAGGHSYSTDTQYF.